The next 8 T cell receptor beta chains were all read from a single sample in a study of blood T cell repertoires in COVID-19. The protocol was immunoSEQ multiplex PCR, while the TCRdb copy is restricted to in-frame clones and leaves out a portion. This table has roughly 110,000 clones, 84% appearing once. The sequenced sample was peripheral blood. The source of these receptors is a woman aged 55 to 70 with acute or convalescent COVID-19.

This clone has just one count. This chain uses TRBV12-1 with TRBJ2-2; the table calls TRBD2, which could not be checked here. TRBV12-1 is described as a pseudogene. The CDR3 contains 17 residues. The DNA of the CDR3 is TGTGCCAGCAGGGGGACTAGCGGGGGGCCCAACACCGGGGAGCTGTTTTTT. Amino acids: CASRGTSGGPNTGELFF.

The chain has TRBV2 and TRBJ2-1; TRBD2 agrees at 12 bases. This CDR3 comprises 18 residues. V trimming: 6 bases; J trimming: 5 bases; junction bases outside the gene matches: 14. Germline CDR1 and CDR2: SNHLY and FYNNEI. This chain's CDR3 is CASRDGFPTSGSNNEQFF. The CDR3 region has the DNA TGTGCCAGCAGGGATGGATTCCCGACTAGCGGGAGCAACAATGAGCAGTTCTTC. Full variable domain (missing parts from reference TRBV2 and TRBJ2-1): EPEVTQTPSHQVTQMGQEVILRCVPISNHLYFYWYRQILGQKVEFLVSFYNNEISEKSEIFDDQFSVERPDGSNFTLKIRSTKLEDSAMYFCASRDGFPTSGSNNEQFFGPGTRLTVL.

The chain carries TRBV3-1 (or the pseudogene TRBV3-2) and TRBJ2-3; maybe TRBD2 (5 bases). Per germline, CDR1 LGHDT and CDR2 YNNKEL (reference sequence). The germline V and J ends were trimmed by 2 bases and 11 bases, with 11 bases remaining between them. This CDR3 has 12 amino acids. DNA for the CDR3: TGTGCCAGCAGCCAAAGGGAGTGGGGGCAGTATTTT. Amino acids: CASSQREWGQYF.

The chain carries TRBV5-1 and TRBJ2-1; D perhaps matches TRBD1 (5 bases). Trimming left V 0 bases short and J 1 base short, with 8 bases between. CDR3 length: 15 residues. Germline CDR1 is SGHRS and CDR2 is YFSETQ. Here the CDR3 reads CASSLGQGSYNEQFF. The CDR3 DNA reads as TGCGCCAGCAGCTTGGGTCAGGGTTCCTACAATGAGCAGTTCTTC. The full variable domain, in which reference TRBV5-1 and TRBJ2-1 provide the parts outside the CDR3, is KAGVTQTPRYLIKTRGQQVTLSCSPISGHRSVSWYQQTPGQGLQFLFEYFSETQRNKGNFPGRFSGRQFSNSRSEMNVSTLELGDSALYLCASSLGQGSYNEQFFGPGTRLTVL.

J is TRBJ2-2 and V is TRBV18; unclear D gene. Trimming shortened V by 1 base and J by 0 bases, and 9 bases separated the two germline ends. Germline CDR1 KGHSH, CDR2 LQKENI. This CDR3 comprises 16 residues. This CDR3 reads CASSPRGPANTGELFF. The CDR3 region has the DNA TGTGCCAGCTCACCACGTGGGCCAGCGAACACCGGGGAGCTGTTTTTT.

This clone was recorded once. J is TRBJ1-2 and V is TRBV24-1; D call uncertain. This CDR3 region has 12 residues. V was cut by 6 bases and J by 2 bases, with 6 bases left in between. Germline lookup yields CDR1 KGHDR and CDR2 SFDVKD. CDR3 DNA: TGTGCCACCAGTCCGGGAAACTATGGCTACACCTTC. Encoded protein: CATSPGNYGYTF.

This chain joins TRBV10-2 and TRBJ2-1; D is undetermined. Trimming stripped 0 bases from V and 3 bases from J, with 6 bases between. Germline lookup yields CDR1 WSHSY and CDR2 SAAADI. The CDR3 runs to 14 residues. In DNA form, the CDR3 reads TGCGCCAGCAGTGAGTCTTCTTTCTACAATGAGCAGTTCTTC. This encodes CASSESSFYNEQFF.

The chain couples TRBV18 to TRBJ1-5; 7 bases match TRBD1. V gave up 3 bases and J gave up 5 bases; unmatched junction bases: 4. Germline-derived CDR1 and CDR2 are KGHSH and LQKENI. There are 14 residues in the CDR3. DNA of the CDR3: TGTGCCAGCTCACCCTCCGGGACAGATCAGCCCCAGCATTTT. The encoded protein is CASSPSGTDQPQHF. The whole variable domain, remainder taken from reference TRBV18 and TRBJ1-5, is NAGVMQNPRHLVRRRGQEARLRCSPMKGHSHVYWYRQLPEEGLKFMVYLQKENIIDESGMPKERFSAEFPKEGPSILRIQQVVRGDSAAYFCASSPSGTDQPQHFGDGTRLSIL.